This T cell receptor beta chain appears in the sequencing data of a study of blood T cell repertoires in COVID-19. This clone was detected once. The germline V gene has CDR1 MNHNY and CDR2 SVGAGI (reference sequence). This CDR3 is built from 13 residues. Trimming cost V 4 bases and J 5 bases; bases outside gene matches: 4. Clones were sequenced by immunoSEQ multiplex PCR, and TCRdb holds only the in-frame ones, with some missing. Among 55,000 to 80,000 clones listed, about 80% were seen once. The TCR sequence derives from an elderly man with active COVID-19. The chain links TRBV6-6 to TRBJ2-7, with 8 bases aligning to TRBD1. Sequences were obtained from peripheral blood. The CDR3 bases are TGTGCCAGCAGTTCGGACAGGGTGCACGAGCAGTACTTC. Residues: CASSSDRVHEQYF.